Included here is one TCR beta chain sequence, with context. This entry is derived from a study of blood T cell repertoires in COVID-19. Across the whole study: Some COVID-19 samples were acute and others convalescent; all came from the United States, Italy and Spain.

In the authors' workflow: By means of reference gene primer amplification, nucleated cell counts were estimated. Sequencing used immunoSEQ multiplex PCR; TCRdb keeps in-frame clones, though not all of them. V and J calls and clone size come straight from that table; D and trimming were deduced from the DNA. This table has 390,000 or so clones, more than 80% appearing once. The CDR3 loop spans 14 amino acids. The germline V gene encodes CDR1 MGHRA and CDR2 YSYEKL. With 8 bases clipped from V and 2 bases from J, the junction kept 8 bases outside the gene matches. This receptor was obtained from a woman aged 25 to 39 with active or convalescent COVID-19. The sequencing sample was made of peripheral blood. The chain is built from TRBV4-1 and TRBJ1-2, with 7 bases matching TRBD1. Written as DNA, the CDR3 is TGCGCCAGCCGTCCAGGGGGAGCAAACTATGGCTACACCTTC. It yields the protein CASRPGGANYGYTF.